These T cell receptor beta chains were read from a single sample in a study of glioma-infiltrating T cells. TCRdb independently ran MiXCR on the multiplex PCR reads; one entry per CDR3 protein. The sample shows around 120,000 distinct CDR3 sequences, about 25% of them seen only once. Input material: glioma tissue, nonneoplastic brain tissue, or PBMCs (not recorded which). The receptors were gathered from a human donor with low-grade glioma or glioblastoma, undergoing nonglioma brain surgery, or in good health (not recorded which). Each CDR3 is given with its conserved first and last residue. Fields, in order: clone size, V gene, D gene, J gene, CDR3 DNA, CDR3 protein. The D gene is left open where the match is weak. Expanded clones are given a class, and other clones once, few, many or no size at all.

clone_size: .
v_call: TRBV3-1
d_call: .
j_call: TRBJ2-1
cdr3_nt: TGTGCCAGCAGCCAACAGCGGGTGCCGTACAATGAGCAGTTCTTC
cdr3_aa: CASSQQRVPYNEQFF

clone_size: many
v_call: TRBV7-3
d_call: TRBD2
j_call: TRBJ2-3
cdr3_nt: TGTGCCAGCAGCTTAACCGGGACTAGCGGGTACACAGATACGCAGTATTTT
cdr3_aa: CASSLTGTSGYTDTQYF

clone_size: few
v_call: TRBV7-2
d_call: .
j_call: TRBJ1-5
cdr3_nt: TGTGCCAGCAGCTTAGTGGAGAAGGGGTCGGTTTACAATCAGCCCCAGCATTTT
cdr3_aa: CASSLVEKGSVYNQPQHF

clone_size: .
v_call: TRBV19
d_call: .
j_call: TRBJ1-5
cdr3_nt: TGTGCCAGTAGTATTCAGGGGAGGCAGCCCCAGCATTTT
cdr3_aa: CASSIQGRQPQHF

clone_size: few
v_call: TRBV5-4
d_call: .
j_call: TRBJ1-1
cdr3_nt: TGTGCCAGCAGCTTCGGGGGAATGCACGACCCGGTTGAAGCTTTCTTT
cdr3_aa: CASSFGGMHDPVEAFF

clone_size: many
v_call: TRBV28
d_call: TRBD1
j_call: TRBJ1-6
cdr3_nt: TGTGCCAGCAGCCTTCGGGACAGGGGGCTAACCTTCCACTTT
cdr3_aa: CASSLRDRGLTFHF

clone_size: many
v_call: TRBV27
d_call: .
j_call: TRBJ1-6
cdr3_nt: TGTGCCAGCAGTTTATCAGTGTCGAGCTCCTATAATTCACCCCTCCACTTT
cdr3_aa: CASSLSVSSSYNSPLHF

clone_size: many
v_call: TRBV2
d_call: .
j_call: TRBJ2-2
cdr3_nt: TGTGCCAGCAGTGAGCAATCCGATGAGCTGTTTTTT
cdr3_aa: CASSEQSDELFF

clone_size: .
v_call: TRBV5-6
d_call: .
j_call: TRBJ1-2
cdr3_nt: TGTGCCAGCAGCTTGGTAGGGACCCATAACTATGGCTACACCTTC
cdr3_aa: CASSLVGTHNYGYTF

clone_size: .
v_call: TRBV6-2/TRBV6-3
d_call: .
j_call: TRBJ1-2
cdr3_nt: TGTGCCAGCAGTTACCAGGACCTGGGCTATGGCTACACCTTC
cdr3_aa: CASSYQDLGYGYTF

clone_size: few
v_call: TRBV19
d_call: .
j_call: TRBJ2-3
cdr3_nt: TGTGCCAGTAGGGTCACAGATACGCAGTATTTT
cdr3_aa: CASRVTDTQYF

clone_size: .
v_call: TRBV4-2
d_call: .
j_call: TRBJ2-1
cdr3_nt: TGTGCCTGGAGGGTGGGTTTTGAGCAGTTCTTC
cdr3_aa: CAWRVGFEQFF

clone_size: few
v_call: TRBV3-1
d_call: TRBD2
j_call: TRBJ2-2
cdr3_nt: TGTGCCAGCAGCCAAGGGGGGGGTGGTGGCACCGGGGAGCTGTTTTTT
cdr3_aa: CASSQGGGGGTGELFF

clone_size: many
v_call: TRBV28
d_call: .
j_call: TRBJ2-5
cdr3_nt: TGTGCCAGCAGTCTCCGCCTGACACCGGCGACGTACTTC
cdr3_aa: CASSLRLTPATYF

clone_size: many
v_call: TRBV18
d_call: .
j_call: TRBJ1-1
cdr3_nt: TGTGCCAGCTCATCGAATCGGGACACTGAAGCTTTCTTT
cdr3_aa: CASSSNRDTEAFF

clone_size: many
v_call: TRBV18
d_call: .
j_call: TRBJ2-3
cdr3_nt: TGTGCCAGCTCACCGGACGCTGCCTTGGTCACAGATACGCAGTATTTT
cdr3_aa: CASSPDAALVTDTQYF

clone_size: .
v_call: TRBV7-2
d_call: .
j_call: TRBJ1-6
cdr3_nt: TGTGCCAGCAGCGGATTGACAAGCCGTTTTTCACCCCTCCACTTT
cdr3_aa: CASSGLTSRFSPLHF

clone_size: .
v_call: TRBV4-1
d_call: TRBD1
j_call: TRBJ1-1
cdr3_nt: TGCGCCAGCAGCCACCAAATTGGACAGGTGGAAACTGAAGCTTTCTTT
cdr3_aa: CASSHQIGQVETEAFF

clone_size: few
v_call: TRBV7-3
d_call: .
j_call: TRBJ1-1
cdr3_nt: TGTGCCAGCAGGCAATCAGTGAACACTGAAGCTTTCTTT
cdr3_aa: CASRQSVNTEAFF

clone_size: .
v_call: TRBV7-9
d_call: TRBD1
j_call: TRBJ1-5
cdr3_nt: TGTGCCAGCAGCTTTGGGCAGGGGGCGAAGAGTTGGCAGCCCCAGCATTTT
cdr3_aa: CASSFGQGAKSWQPQHF

clone_size: .
v_call: TRBV27
d_call: TRBD2
j_call: TRBJ2-1
cdr3_nt: TGTGCCAGCAGACGACTAGCGGGGGGTACCTACAATGAGCAGTTCTTC
cdr3_aa: CASRRLAGGTYNEQFF

clone_size: few
v_call: TRBV28
d_call: .
j_call: TRBJ1-1
cdr3_nt: TGTGCCAGCAGGCCATTCCGGAACACTGAAGCTTTCTTT
cdr3_aa: CASRPFRNTEAFF

clone_size: many
v_call: TRBV6-1
d_call: .
j_call: TRBJ1-6
cdr3_nt: TGTGCCAGCAGTGCCTCCGGGACCGGTAATTCACCCCTCCACTTT
cdr3_aa: CASSASGTGNSPLHF

clone_size: .
v_call: TRBV20-1
d_call: TRBD2
j_call: TRBJ2-2
cdr3_nt: TGCAGTGCTAGGTTCCTAGCGGGGCTCAGCACCGGGGAGCTGTTTTTT
cdr3_aa: CSARFLAGLSTGELFF

clone_size: .
v_call: TRBV29-1
d_call: TRBD1
j_call: TRBJ1-2
cdr3_nt: TGCAGCGTTGAAGATCCCGGTGGACAGGGGTCGGATGGCTACACCTTC
cdr3_aa: CSVEDPGGQGSDGYTF

clone_size: few
v_call: TRBV2
d_call: .
j_call: TRBJ2-3
cdr3_nt: TGTGCCAGCAGTCTAGCCGGGTTGGATACGCAGTATTTT
cdr3_aa: CASSLAGLDTQYF

clone_size: few
v_call: TRBV19
d_call: .
j_call: TRBJ2-3
cdr3_nt: TGTGCCAGTAGTATGGGACTGCGAACAGATACGCAGTATTTT
cdr3_aa: CASSMGLRTDTQYF

clone_size: few
v_call: TRBV15
d_call: .
j_call: TRBJ2-5
cdr3_nt: TGTGCCACCAGCAGAGGGGGAGAGACCCAGTACTTC
cdr3_aa: CATSRGGETQYF

clone_size: .
v_call: TRBV20-1
d_call: .
j_call: TRBJ1-5
cdr3_nt: TGCAGTGCCAAGGACAGTAAGTCCAATCAGCCCCAGCATTTT
cdr3_aa: CSAKDSKSNQPQHF